What follows describes a single T cell receptor (beta chain). Its antigen is currently unknown. The entry originates in a study of CD8+ T cells in alopecia areata. The overall study: Treated patients took oral tofacitinib at 5 to 10 mg twice daily.

Following extraction, RNA underwent reverse transcription to cDNA, which served as the sequencing template. Method: immunoSEQ multiplex PCR; TCRdb's copy keeps in-frame clones and lacks some. This sample has approximately 150,000 clones, with less than 80% found just once. Findings and caveats of the study: Among the cells sequenced in scalp samples are also the resident alphabeta T cells of normal skin.

The source of this sequence is a human donor with alopecia areata. The starting material was CD8+ T cells sorted from blood, obtained at week 0.

The CDR3 sequence: CASSESWGYEQYF. In DNA, the CDR3 is TGTGCCAGCAGTGAAAGCTGGGGCTACGAGCAGTACTTC. The chain has TRBV2 and TRBJ2-7; D is uncertain. V was trimmed by 2 bases and J by 3 bases, leaving 8 bases between them. Germline lookup yields CDR1 SNHLY and CDR2 FYNNEI. The CDR3 runs 13 residues.